These 15 T cell receptor beta chains originate from one sample sequenced in a study of blood T cell repertoires in COVID-19. Measured with immunoSEQ multiplex PCR; TCRdb has only the in-frame clones, and not every one. The table lists approximately 300,000 clones, about nine tenths of them singletons. Material: peripheral blood. These receptors all come from a woman aged 45-59 years with COVID-19, enrolled during active disease.

This clone was recorded once. The chain combines TRBV7-9 with TRBJ2-2; TRBD2 is a possible D gene (5 bases). CDR1 and CDR2 from the germline V gene are SEHNR and FQNEAQ (reference sequence). Between the trimmed V and J ends, which lost 1 base and 1 base, there was a span of 10 bases. The length of the CDR3 is 16 residues. CDR3 sequence reads: CASSLDVGKNTGELFF. CDR3 coding DNA: TGTGCCAGCAGCTTAGACGTCGGGAAGAACACCGGGGAGCTGTTTTTT.

This chain uses TRBV24-1 with TRBJ2-5; 9 bases match TRBD1. Per germline, CDR1 KGHDR and CDR2 SFDVKD. The CDR3 contains 17 residues. J gave up 0 bases and V 3 bases, and 7 bases lay outside the gene matches. CDR3 sequence: CATSDPGTGQYQETQYF. CDR3 in DNA: TGTGCCACCAGTGATCCCGGGACAGGGCAGTACCAAGAGACCCAGTACTTC.

V usage is TRBV27 and J usage is TRBJ2-7; a weak D match, TRBD2 (6 bases). This CDR3 spans 15 amino acids. The V and J ends lost 6 bases and 2 bases respectively, with 17 bases between them. Per the germline V gene, CDR1 is MNHEY and CDR2 is SMNVEV (reference sequence). The CDR3 spells CASSPAGTAAYEQYF. CDR3 DNA sequence: TGTGCCAGCAGCCCCGCCGGGACTGCAGCCTACGAGCAGTACTTC.

This rearrangement joins TRBV21-1 to TRBJ2-2; the table calls TRBD1, which could not be checked here. TRBV21-1 is labeled a pseudogene. The CDR3 consists of 20 residues. CDR3 residues: CASSKPGTGGRGTNTGELFF. DNA of the CDR3: TGTGCCAGCAGCAAACCCGGGACAGGGGGGCGGGGAACGAACACCGGGGAGCTGTTTTTT.

The chain couples TRBV5-1 to TRBJ2-7, with D possibly being TRBD2 (6 bases). From germline, CDR1 is SGHRS and CDR2 YFSETQ. The V end lost 5 bases, the J end lost 0 bases, and 15 bases lay between the germline ends. The CDR3 is 15 amino acids. The CDR3 loop is CASRRGGTFSYEQYF. CDR3 DNA: TGCGCCAGCAGACGGGGCGGGACGTTCTCCTACGAGCAGTACTTC. The full variable domain, rest sourced from reference TRBV5-1 and TRBJ2-7, is KAGVTQTPRYLIKTRGQQVTLSCSPISGHRSVSWYQQTPGQGLQFLFEYFSETQRNKGNFPGRFSGRQFSNSRSEMNVSTLELGDSALYLCASRRGGTFSYEQYFGPGTRLTVT.

This chain links TRBV10-3 with TRBJ2-7; D is uncertain. The CDR3 sequence is 11 residues long. Germline values: CDR1 ENHRY, CDR2 SYGVKD. Trimming pared 7 bases from V and 9 bases from J, leaving 13 bases between. CDR3 residues: CAIKAEVVQYF. The CDR3 coding sequence is TGTGCCATCAAGGCAGAGGTCGTGCAGTACTTC.

As for this clone: The same CDR3 is also encoded by other DNA sequences in this sample. V usage is TRBV10-3 and J usage is TRBJ1-4, with TRBD1 matching 7 bases. V shed 6 bases, J shed 0 bases, and the junction held 1 base outside the gene matches. CDR1 is ENHRY, CDR2 SYGVKD, per germline. The CDR3 sequence is 14 residues long. The CDR3 loop reads CAIRQGATNEKLFF. The DNA for the CDR3 is TGTGCCATCAGGCAGGGGGCAACTAATGAAAAACTGTTTTTT.

The chain links TRBV7-8 to TRBJ2-5; 11 positions agree with TRBD2. CDR1 is SGHVS and CDR2 is FQNEAQ in the germline V gene. CDR3 length equals 14 residues. Trimming cost V 5 bases and J 6 bases; bases outside gene matches: 5. For the CDR3, the DNA is TGTGCCAGCAGCCCTACTAGCGGGAGTCAGACCCAGTACTTC. Amino acids: CASSPTSGSQTQYF.

This chain joins TRBV30 and TRBJ1-5; 9 bases are a match to TRBD1. Trimming took 3 bases from V and 6 from J; bases not matched to a gene: 9. Germline CDR1 and CDR2: GTSNPN and SVGIG (reference sequence). The CDR3 covers 15 residues. CDR3 sequence: CAWRNRQGVSQPQHF. Here the CDR3 DNA reads TGTGCCTGGAGAAACAGACAGGGGGTGAGTCAGCCCCAGCATTTT. The full variable domain, rest sourced from reference TRBV30 and TRBJ1-5, is SQTIHQWPATLVQPVGSPLSLECTVEGTSNPNLYWYRQAAGRGLQLLFYSVGIGQISSEVPQNLSASRPQDRQFILSSKKLLLSDSGFYLCAWRNRQGVSQPQHFGDGTRLSIL.

This clone was recorded once. This chain connects TRBV20-1 to TRBJ2-3; 8 bases align to TRBD2. Germline values: CDR1 DFQATT, CDR2 SNEGSKA (reference sequence). The V and J ends lost 3 bases and 2 bases, in that order; junction bases with no gene match: 10. The CDR3 loop spans 16 amino acids. The CDR3 loop is CSASPLAGLPTDTQYF. The CDR3 region has the DNA TGCAGTGCTAGTCCCTTAGCGGGACTCCCCACAGATACGCAGTATTTT.

This clone has just one count. V and J are TRBV11-3 and TRBJ2-7; 15 nucleotides line up with TRBD2. The CDR3 totals 15 residues. V was pared by 5 bases and J by 5 bases, with 4 bases of the junction left unmatched. CDR1 is SGHNT, CDR2 YENEEA, per germline. The CDR3 spells CASSTRTSGRDEQYF. For the CDR3, the DNA is TGTGCCAGCAGCACAAGGACTAGCGGGAGGGACGAGCAGTACTTC.

This chain links TRBV6-5 with TRBJ2-6, with unresolved D. This CDR3 is 13 amino acids long. Germline V gene data show CDR1 as MNHEY and CDR2 as SVGAGI. Deletions cut 0 bases from V and 10 bases from J, with 7 bases between. CDR3: CASSYSTGNVLTF. CDR3 DNA sequence: TGTGCCAGCAGTTACTCGACCGGGAACGTCCTGACTTTC.

The genes are TRBV6-5 and TRBJ1-5; the D gene is possibly TRBD1 (5 bases). V lost 6 bases, J lost 5 bases, and 14 bases lay in between. Germline V gene data show CDR1 as MNHEY and CDR2 as SVGAGI. This CDR3 has 14 amino acids. CDR3 region: CASRSGGGDQPQHF. Written as DNA, the CDR3 is TGTGCCAGCAGATCCGGGGGAGGGGATCAGCCCCAGCATTTT.

A word on this clone: The same CDR3 arises from other DNA sequences in this sample as well. V gene TRBV7-9 combines with J gene TRBJ1-6; no clear D. Between the trimmed V and J ends, which lost 3 bases and 7 bases, there was a span of 4 bases. Germline V lookup: CDR1 SEHNR, CDR2 FQNEAQ (reference sequence). The CDR3 is 12 residues long. Here the CDR3 reads CASSFPNSPLHF. CDR3 bases: TGTGCCAGCAGCTTCCCAAATTCACCCCTCCACTTT.

This clone was picked up a small number of times. The chain uses TRBV19 and TRBJ2-1; D perhaps matches TRBD1 (6 bases). The CDR3 length is 15 residues. In germline, CDR1 is LNHDA, CDR2 SQIVND (reference sequence). The V gene lost 3 bases and the J gene lost 6 bases, with 15 bases spanning the gap. In nucleotides, the CDR3 is TGTGCCAGTAGTATTATAGGGCTAGGGGGCAATGAGCAGTTCTTC. Its protein product is CASSIIGLGGNEQFF.